The 10 T cell receptor beta chains listed next were all sequenced from one sample in a study of shared clonotypes between healthy human individuals. Assay: immunoSEQ multiplex PCR; the TCRdb copy retains only in-frame clones and omits some. The sample includes approximately 340,000 clones, roughly 70% of them seen just once. The source material was memory CD4+ T cells sorted from blood. Regarding subset: CD45RA-negative fraction. Source of these receptors: a man between 25 and 39 years old in good health.

V gene TRBV5-1 combines with J gene TRBJ2-7; D is unclear. Trimming stripped 3 bases from V and 0 bases from J, with 10 bases between. The germline V gene encodes CDR1 SGHRS and CDR2 YFSETQ. The CDR3 has 14 amino acids. The CDR3 nucleotides read TGCGCCAGCAGCTCAAGACAAGTCTCCTACGAGCAGTACTTC. The encoded protein is CASSSRQVSYEQYF.

The rearrangement joins TRBV29-1 to TRBJ2-7; 11 bases are a match to TRBD1. Germline V gene lookup returns CDR1 SQVTM and CDR2 ANQGSEA. The V and J ends lost 6 bases and 2 bases, in that order; junction bases with no gene match: 6. The CDR3 has 14 amino acids. In DNA form, the CDR3 reads TGCAGCGTCGGGACAGGGGGGACTGCCTACGAGCAGTACTTC. Its translation: CSVGTGGTAYEQYF.

The J gene is TRBJ1-5, the V gene TRBV10-3, with D perhaps matching TRBD1 (5 bases). The CDR3 loop spans 15 amino acids. Germline CDR1 reads ENHRY; CDR2 reads SYGVKD. Trimming shortened V by 3 bases and J by 5 bases, and 14 bases separated the two germline ends. The CDR3 loop is CAISDGQGGYQPQHF. The CDR3 coding sequence is TGTGCCATCAGTGATGGGCAGGGAGGATATCAGCCCCAGCATTTT.

V usage is TRBV4-1 and J usage is TRBJ1-1; no clear D. In germline, CDR1 is MGHRA, CDR2 YSYEKL. Trimming stripped 4 bases from V and 3 bases from J, with 15 bases between. The CDR3 consists of 15 residues. Here the CDR3 DNA reads TGCGCCAGCAGCCGAGAGCCAAACAGCGACACTGAAGCTTTCTTT. Translated, it gives CASSREPNSDTEAFF.

As regards this clone: This CDR3 is also generated by other DNA sequences in the sample. The V gene is TRBV27, the J gene TRBJ1-5, with 8 bases fitting TRBD1. Germline V gives CDR1 MNHEY, CDR2 SMNVEV (reference sequence). This CDR3 spans 14 amino acids. Unmatched junction bases numbered 0, after V lost 3 bases and J lost 2 bases. The CDR3 bases are TGTGCCAGCAGTTTGACAGGGGGCAATCAGCCCCAGCATTTT. It encodes CASSLTGGNQPQHF.

The chain employs TRBV7-6 and TRBJ2-5, with 9 positions matching TRBD2. The V and J ends lost 1 base and 2 bases, in that order; junction bases with no gene match: 5. The CDR3 loop spans 16 amino acids. Germline loops: CDR1 SGHVS, CDR2 FNYEAQ. The CDR3 protein is CASSLGRGRGQETQYF. Here the CDR3 DNA reads TGTGCCAGCAGCTTAGGGCGCGGGAGGGGGCAAGAGACCCAGTACTTC.

In regard to this clone: Distinct nucleotide sequences in the sample also encode this CDR3. The V call is TRBV5-1, the J call TRBJ2-7, with D perhaps being TRBD1 or TRBD2 (5 bases each). The V and J ends lost 2 bases and 0 bases respectively, with 12 bases between them. The CDR3 spans 15 residues. Per germline, CDR1 SGHRS and CDR2 YFSETQ. The DNA of the CDR3 is TGCGCCAGCAGCTTATCCGGGACGAGCTCCTACGAGCAGTACTTC. This codes for CASSLSGTSSYEQYF.

The gene calls are TRBV6-6 and TRBJ2-3; perhaps TRBD2 as D (6 bases). This CDR3 comprises 13 residues. The germline V and J ends were trimmed by 5 bases and 4 bases, with 10 bases remaining between them. Looked up from germline, CDR1 is MNHNY and CDR2 is SVGAGI (reference sequence). The CDR3 region is CASSTGRADTQYF. Here the CDR3 DNA reads TGTGCCAGCAGTACCGGGAGAGCAGATACGCAGTATTTT.

This clone was counted between two and nine times. The chain employs TRBV5-1 and TRBJ2-1, with 16 bases matching TRBD2. The junction had 20 bases not matched to a gene; V was cut back by 3 bases and J by 8 bases. This CDR3 is 21 amino acids long. Germline lookup yields CDR1 SGHRS and CDR2 YFSETQ. Here the CDR3 reads CASSSNPGLAGGLTLIYEQFF. CDR3 sequence (DNA): TGCGCCAGCAGCTCCAATCCGGGACTAGCGGGAGGGTTAACACTTATCTATGAGCAGTTCTTC.

The V and J genes are TRBV7-9 and TRBJ1-1; D is possibly TRBD1 (5 bases). The V end lost 3 bases, the J end lost 1 base, and 9 bases lay between the germline ends. The CDR3 is 14 amino acids. CDR1 SEHNR and CDR2 FQNEAQ come from the germline V gene (reference sequence). The CDR3 DNA reads TGTGCCAGCAGCTTTCGAGGGGAGAACACTGAAGCTTTCTTT. Protein sequence: CASSFRGENTEAFF.